These T cell receptor beta chains were read from a single sample in a study of response to subunit inactivated influenza vaccine. In TCRdb, the RT-PCR reads were re-called with MiXCR into one record per CDR3 protein. The sample lists about 480,000 distinct CDR3 sequences, over 10% occurring once. The specimen was PBMCs from blood, collected 45 days after vaccination. These receptors were taken from a middle-aged man who received an inactivated influenza vaccine. CDR3s include the opening cysteine and the closing phenylalanine or tryptophan. The D gene is left open where the match is weak. Clone sizes are given selectively: once, few, many, or a class where the clone is expanded.

>TRBJ2-1|NA|TRBV7-2|NA
CASSFQANEQFF
TGTGCCAGCAGCTTTCAGGCCAATGAGCAGTTCTTC
>TRBJ2-7|NA|TRBV11-3|few
CASSSKLAKSYEQYF
TGTGCCAGCTCTTCAAAATTGGCCAAATCCTACGAGCAGTACTTC
>TRBJ1-4|NA|TRBV4-3|NA
CASSQELYHNEKLFF
TGCGCCAGCAGCCAAGAACTTTACCATAATGAAAAACTGTTTTTT
>TRBJ1-2|TRBD1|TRBV15|NA
CATSSGTGGRQTSYTF
TGTGCCACCAGCAGCGGGACAGGGGGTCGGCAGACGAGCTACACCTTC
>TRBJ2-5|NA|TRBV29-1|NA
CSVEGLRGETQYF
TGCAGCGTTGAAGGGCTCCGTGGAGAGACCCAGTACTTC
>TRBJ2-7|NA|TRBV5-6|few
CASSLPGTPSSYEQYF
TGTGCCAGCAGCCTCCCAGGGACACCGAGCTCCTACGAGCAGTACTTC
>TRBJ2-5|TRBD2|TRBV12-3/TRBV12-4|few
CASSLSSGGGETQYF
TGTGCCAGCAGTTTATCTAGCGGGGGAGGGGAGACCCAGTACTTC
>TRBJ2-3|TRBD2|TRBV20-1|NA
CSASRTSGYSTDTQYF
TGCAGTGCTAGTAGGACTAGCGGGTATAGCACAGATACGCAGTATTTT
>TRBJ2-3|NA|TRBV6-2/TRBV6-3|NA
CASTAGTSTDTQYF
TGTGCCAGCACCGCCGGGACTAGCACAGATACGCAGTATTTT
>TRBJ1-2|NA|TRBV29-1|few
CSGGDNYGYTF
TGCAGCGGTGGGGACAACTATGGCTACACCTTC
>TRBJ2-7|TRBD1|TRBV20-1|NA
CSARINRGDEQYF
TGCAGTGCTAGGATAAACAGGGGTGACGAGCAGTACTTC
>TRBJ1-5|NA|TRBV6-1|NA
CASMVGGGRTFQPQHF
TGTGCCAGCATGGTGGGAGGCGGGAGAACCTTTCAGCCCCAGCATTTT
>TRBJ1-6|NA|TRBV10-3|few
CAITEGNSPLHF
TGTGCCATCACCGAGGGTAATTCACCCCTCCACTTT
>TRBJ2-1|NA|TRBV5-1|NA
CASSPRDLGREQFF
TGCGCCAGCAGCCCCCGGGACCTGGGGAGGGAGCAGTTCTTC
>TRBJ2-5|NA|TRBV5-1|NA
CASREMSNEKTQYF
TGCGCCAGCAGGGAGATGTCAAACGAAAAGACCCAGTACTTC
>TRBJ2-7|NA|TRBV11-2|NA
CASSSILVSRYEQYF
TGTGCCAGCAGCTCAATTCTGGTTTCTCGCTACGAGCAGTACTTC
>TRBJ1-2|NA|TRBV10-3|few
CAIKPSQGGLGYTF
TGTGCCATCAAGCCTTCCCAGGGAGGACTCGGCTACACCTTC
>TRBJ2-7|NA|TRBV4-2|few
CASSHPGMSSYEQYF
TGTGCCAGCAGCCACCCAGGGATGAGTTCCTACGAGCAGTACTTC